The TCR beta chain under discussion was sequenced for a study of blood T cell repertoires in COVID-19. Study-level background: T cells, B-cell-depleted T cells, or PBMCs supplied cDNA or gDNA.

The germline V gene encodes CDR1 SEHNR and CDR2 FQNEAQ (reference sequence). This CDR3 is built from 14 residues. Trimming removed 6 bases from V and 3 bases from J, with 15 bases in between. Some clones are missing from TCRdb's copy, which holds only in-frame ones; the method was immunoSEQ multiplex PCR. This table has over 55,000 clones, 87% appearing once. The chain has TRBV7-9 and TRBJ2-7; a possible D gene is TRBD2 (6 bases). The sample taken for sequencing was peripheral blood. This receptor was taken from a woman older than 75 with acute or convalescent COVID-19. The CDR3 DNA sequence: TGTGCCAGCAGAGGCGGGACCTCCTACTACGAGCAGTACTTC. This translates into CASRGGTSYYEQYF.